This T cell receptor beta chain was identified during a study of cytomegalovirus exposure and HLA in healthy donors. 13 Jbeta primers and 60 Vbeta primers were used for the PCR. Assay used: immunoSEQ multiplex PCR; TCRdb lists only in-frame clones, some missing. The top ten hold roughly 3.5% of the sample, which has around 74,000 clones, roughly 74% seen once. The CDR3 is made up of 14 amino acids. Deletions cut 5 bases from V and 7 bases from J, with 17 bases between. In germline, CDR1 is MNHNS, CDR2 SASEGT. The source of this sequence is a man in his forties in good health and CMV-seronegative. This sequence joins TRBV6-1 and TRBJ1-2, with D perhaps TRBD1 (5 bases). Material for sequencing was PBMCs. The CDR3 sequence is CASSSLGGKSGYTF. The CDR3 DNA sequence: TGTGCCAGCAGTTCACTGGGGGGGAAGAGTGGCTACACCTTC.